The present TCR beta chain was sequenced within a study of response to subunit inactivated influenza vaccine. Study conclusions and caveats: With each seasonal influenza vaccination, the authors suggested, few new T cells are recruited.

Note on this clonotype: Its antigen is as yet unknown.

Per germline, CDR1 SGHRS and CDR2 YFSETQ. V was cut by 7 bases and J by 5 bases, with 21 bases left in between. The CDR3 totals 15 residues. TCRdb processed the RT-PCR reads anew with MiXCR; each CDR3 protein has one entry. This sample has about 480,000 distinct CDR3 sequences, with 13% found just once. The sequences come from PBMCs from blood, collected roughly 47 days after vaccination. This TCR was recovered from a man in his forties or fifties who received an inactivated influenza vaccine. This chain links TRBV5-1 with TRBJ2-5; D might be TRBD1 or TRBD2, each matching 5 bases. CDR3 amino acids: CASEDRTGLGETQYF. In nucleotides, the CDR3 is TGCGCCAGCGAGGACCGTACGGGGCTCGGGGAGACCCAGTACTTC.